This T cell receptor (beta chain) appears in the sequencing data of a study of chemoradiotherapy in HPV16-positive cancers. Looking at the study overall: Candidate HPV-specific T-cell clones and common TCR motifs came from functional assays in a couple of HPV16-positive patients.

Study-wide results and caveats: Functional assays defining HPV-specific T cells used only a couple of HPV16-positive patients.

Germline values: CDR1 MNHNS, CDR2 SASEGT. Trimming took 2 bases from V and 8 from J; bases not matched to a gene: 8. The CDR3 is 16 residues long. This table comes from immunoSEQ multiplex PCR, and its TCRdb copy is limited to in-frame clones, with some not included. The sample records 25,000 to 35,000 clones, roughly nine tenths being singletons. This clone came up once. Its cognate antigen is unknown. The rearrangement uses TRBV6-1 and TRBJ2-3; 12 bases align to TRBD2. This sample comprised blood, obtained from a patient who underwent chemoradiotherapy. This clonotype originated in a human donor with HPV-associated anogenital cancer. The CDR3 DNA sequence: TGTGCCAGCAGTGAATCCGGACTAGCGGGAAAGGTTACGCAGTATTTT. It encodes CASSESGLAGKVTQYF.